This T cell receptor beta chain was retrieved from a study of T cell repertoires in cytomegalovirus infection. Study observations and caveats: Dominant in the ex vivo response were TCR beta clonotypes restricted by HLA-C and specific for CMV.

CDR3 size: 14 residues. After removal of 4 bases from V and 3 bases from J, the junction contained 2 bases not matched to a gene. Germline V gene sequence: CDR1 LGHNT, CDR2 FRNRAP. On this clonotype: Its antigen is unknown.

Each CDR3 protein is one row after TCRdb ran MiXCR on the reads. The sample lists around 280,000 distinct CDR3 sequences; approximately 8.9% were seen once. The sample consisted of PBMCs. This sequence joins TRBV12-5 and TRBJ2-2; 7 bases fit TRBD1. The receptor's source is a human donor in good health (CMV status not recorded). Some clones in this sample may be carry-over from other donors' samples. In nucleotides, the CDR3 is TGTGCTAGTGGTTCCGGGACAGACACCGGGGAGCTGTTTTTT. Protein sequence: CASGSGTDTGELFF.